What follows are 29 T cell receptor beta chains derived from one specimen sequenced in a study of T cell responses to AZD1222 COVID-19 vaccine. Assay: immunoSEQ multiplex PCR; the TCRdb copy retains only in-frame clones and omits some. The table records 150,000 to 200,000 clones, just under 95% of them present only once. This material consisted of peripheral blood, taken on day 0 of AZD1222 vaccination. These receptor sequences come from an adult in good health.

This chain links TRBV6-5 with TRBJ2-1; weak D call: TRBD2 (6 bases). Trimming cost V 9 bases and J 9 bases, with 18 bases left between them. Germline loops: CDR1 MNHEY, CDR2 SVGAGI. The CDR3 is 13 amino acids. CDR3 in amino acids: CASGTALKGEQFF. The CDR3 DNA reads as TGTGCCAGTGGGACTGCCCTTAAGGGTGAGCAGTTCTTC.

The CDR3 DNA is TGTGCCAGCAGTCCGTGGGGGCAGGGTAGTACAGGGGAGCTGTTTTTT. It yields the protein CASSPWGQGSTGELFF. The J gene is TRBJ2-2, the V gene TRBV2; D is possibly TRBD1 (6 bases). The CDR3 extends over 16 amino acids. CDR1 SNHLY and CDR2 FYNNEI come from the germline V gene. Trimming removed 5 bases from V and 8 bases from J, with 21 bases in between.

The V call is TRBV6-6, the J call TRBJ1-2, with TRBD1 as a possible D gene (6 bases). This CDR3 comprises 15 residues. Trimming took 6 bases from V and 2 from J, leaving 16 bases between them. CDR1 is MNHNY, CDR2 SVGAGI, per germline (reference sequence). CDR3 coding DNA: TGTGCCAGCAGGAGTCGGGACACCTCAAACTATGGCTACACCTTC. The encoded protein is CASRSRDTSNYGYTF.

The table lists this clone with a count of one. This rearrangement joins TRBV10-3 to TRBJ1-1; 9 nucleotides align to TRBD1. Germline-derived CDR1 and CDR2 are ENHRY and SYGVKD. The CDR3 is 14 residues long. Unmatched junction bases numbered 1, after V lost 4 bases and J lost 1 base. CDR3 sequence: CAISGGQGNTEAFF. CDR3 bases: TGTGCCATCAGTGGGGGACAGGGGAACACTGAAGCTTTCTTT.

The chain carries TRBV15 and TRBJ2-5, with D perhaps matching TRBD2 (6 bases). V lost 2 bases to trimming and J lost 5 bases, with 12 bases between them. The CDR3 consists of 14 residues. Germline CDR1 reads LNHNV; CDR2 reads YYDKDF (reference sequence). The CDR3: CATSRIRGKETQYF. The CDR3 nucleotides read TGTGCCACCAGCAGAATACGGGGGAAGGAGACCCAGTACTTC.

The V call is TRBV30, the J call TRBJ1-6; maybe TRBD1 (6 bases). From germline, CDR1 is GTSNPN and CDR2 SVGIG (reference sequence). V was trimmed by 4 bases and J by 6 bases, leaving 13 bases between them. The CDR3 loop spans 14 amino acids. The CDR3 nucleotides read TGTGCCTGGAACAGGGACTTTCGTAATTCACCCCTCCACTTT. The encoded protein is CAWNRDFRNSPLHF.

The chain links TRBV30 to TRBJ1-6; 10 bases fit TRBD1. From germline, CDR1 is GTSNPN and CDR2 SVGIG (reference sequence). CDR3 length: 15 amino acids. After removal of 1 base from V and 9 bases from J, the junction contained 6 bases not matched to a gene. CDR3: CAWSDLGQGGSPLHF. The CDR3 bases are TGTGCCTGGAGTGATCTCGGACAGGGGGGTTCACCCCTCCACTTT.

This chain connects TRBV4-1 to TRBJ2-2, with TRBD2 identical over 9 bases. Per germline, CDR1 MGHRA and CDR2 YSYEKL. The CDR3 sequence is 16 residues long. The V segment lost 4 bases and the J segment 1 base; nucleotides outside the gene matches: 4. In DNA form, the CDR3 reads TGCGCCAGCAGCCGGGTTAGCGGGAGGAACACCGGGGAGCTGTTTTTT. This translates into CASSRVSGRNTGELFF.

The rearrangement joins TRBV6-5 to TRBJ2-1; D not resolved. Trimming removed 4 bases at V and 0 bases at J, with 7 bases between. The CDR3 has 14 residues. Germline V gene sequence: CDR1 MNHEY, CDR2 SVGAGI. The CDR3 spells CASSSYGSYNEQFF. As DNA, the CDR3 is TGTGCCAGCAGTTCTTATGGCTCCTACAATGAGCAGTTCTTC.

The chain carries TRBV2 and TRBJ1-1; no clear D. V was trimmed by 4 bases and J by 2 bases, leaving 8 bases between them. CDR3 length: 13 residues. Germline V CDR1 and CDR2: SNHLY, FYNNEI. The CDR3 sequence: CASSGQFNTEAFF. The CDR3 DNA reads TGTGCCAGCAGTGGTCAGTTTAACACTGAAGCTTTCTTT.

The rearrangement joins TRBV5-4 to TRBJ1-2; D is uncertain. The CDR3 totals 15 residues. Trimming stripped 0 bases from V and 6 bases from J, with 15 bases between. Germline CDR1 SGHNT, CDR2 YYREEE (reference sequence). The chain's CDR3 is CASSLAGQQTHGYTF. The CDR3 DNA sequence: TGTGCCAGCAGCTTGGCTGGTCAGCAGACCCATGGCTACACCTTC.

The chain combines TRBV10-1 with TRBJ1-4; D unclear. This CDR3 is 16 amino acids long. V was clipped by 0 bases and J by 0 bases, with 8 bases between them. The V gene's germline CDR1 is WNHNN and CDR2 SYGVQD (reference sequence). Written as DNA, the CDR3 is TGCGCCAGCAGTGAGTCGGCTGCCCCAACTAATGAAAAACTGTTTTTT. It codes for CASSESAAPTNEKLFF.

The V and J genes are TRBV3-1 (or the pseudogene TRBV3-2) and TRBJ2-3; 8 nucleotides align to TRBD2. The CDR3 has 20 amino acids. Germline CDR1 is LGHDT and CDR2 is YNNKEL (reference sequence). The ends lost 0 bases at V and 8 bases at J; junction bases unmatched: 22. The CDR3 protein is CASSQDYPGGRGRRSGTQYF. Written as DNA, the CDR3 is TGTGCCAGCAGCCAAGATTATCCGGGAGGGAGGGGAAGAAGATCGGGTACGCAGTATTTT.

This sequence joins TRBV30 and TRBJ1-3, with D possibly TRBD1 on 5 matching bases. The CDR3 contains 16 residues. V shed 0 bases and J shed 3 bases, with 15 bases lying between them. Germline values: CDR1 GTSNPN, CDR2 SVGIG (reference sequence). CDR3: CAWSVSWGGVGNTIYF. The CDR3 DNA sequence: TGTGCCTGGAGTGTATCTTGGGGAGGGGTTGGAAACACCATATATTTT.

The chain's CDR3 is CASRNRDTGELFF. The CDR3 DNA is TGTGCCAGCAGAAACCGGGACACCGGGGAGCTGTTTTTT. The chain has TRBV28 and TRBJ2-2; D gene ambiguous. Germline values: CDR1 MDHEN, CDR2 SYDVKM. V lost 6 bases to trimming and J lost 3 bases, with 8 bases between them. The CDR3 sequence is 13 residues long.

This sequence joins TRBV5-6 and TRBJ1-1; perhaps TRBD1 as D (5 bases). Germline V CDR1 and CDR2: SGHDT, YYEEEE. V was cut by 0 bases and J by 1 base, with 7 bases left in between. The CDR3 spans 14 residues. The CDR3 DNA follows: TGTGCCAGCAGCTTGGCCAGGGCGAACACTGAAGCTTTCTTT. It is translated as CASSLARANTEAFF.

CDR3 bases: TGTGCCAGCAGGGCTAGTGTTCACCTCTCCTACGAGCAGTACTTC. This sequence encodes CASRASVHLSYEQYF. This sequence joins TRBV6-5 and TRBJ2-7; D is uncertain. The CDR3 is made up of 15 amino acids. The V gene lost 6 bases and the J gene lost 0 bases, with 15 bases spanning the gap. Germline V gives CDR1 MNHEY, CDR2 SVGAGI.

The rearrangement uses TRBV5-6 and TRBJ2-1; D is tentatively TRBD1 or TRBD2 (6 bases each). The length of the CDR3 is 15 residues. CDR1 is SGHDT, CDR2 YYEEEE, per germline. Trimming removed 0 bases at V and 10 bases at J, with 17 bases between. CDR3 nucleotides: TGTGCCAGCAGCTTGGCGGGGGCCGGGGCTAAGGAGCAGTTCTTC. This translates into CASSLAGAGAKEQFF.

J is TRBJ2-1 and V is TRBV7-2; D unresolved. CDR1 is SGHTA and CDR2 is FQGNSA in the germline V gene. The CDR3 runs to 11 residues. Trimming removed 1 base from V and 9 bases from J, with 4 bases in between. The CDR3 sequence: CASSLVVEQFF. The CDR3 DNA sequence: TGTGCCAGCAGCTTAGTAGTTGAGCAGTTCTTC.

The chain combines TRBV4-2 with TRBJ1-2; TRBD1 matches 7 bases. CDR1 LGHNA and CDR2 YNFKEQ come from the germline V gene. J lost 5 bases, V lost 0 bases, and 12 bases had no gene match. The CDR3 has 17 residues. DNA for the CDR3: TGTGCCAGCAGCCAAGACCAGGGGGAGCACACATTGTATGGCTACACCTTC. It encodes CASSQDQGEHTLYGYTF.

The V call is TRBV29-1, the J call TRBJ1-5, with D possibly matching TRBD1 (5 bases). The CDR3 consists of 19 residues. Between the trimmed V and J ends, which lost 6 bases and 2 bases, there was a span of 29 bases. CDR1 is SQVTM and CDR2 is ANQGSEA in the germline V gene. CDR3 in amino acids: CSVILDLGTVELGNQPQHF. The CDR3 region has the DNA TGCAGCGTCATTTTGGATCTAGGGACCGTGGAACTGGGCAATCAGCCCCAGCATTTT.

The gene calls are TRBV7-8 and TRBJ1-2; 8 bases are a match to TRBD1. CDR3 length equals 19 residues. Germline values: CDR1 SGHVS, CDR2 FQNEAQ. Trimming at V came to 1 base and at J to 7 bases, leaving 20 bases not matched to a gene. This CDR3 is CASSLERVPQGAHLGGYTF. The CDR3 DNA is TGTGCCAGCAGCTTAGAAAGGGTCCCGCAGGGGGCTCACCTAGGTGGCTACACCTTC.

The V call is TRBV3-1 (or the pseudogene TRBV3-2), the J call TRBJ2-5, with 9 nucleotides matching TRBD2. The CDR3 runs 14 residues. Germline trimming cut 6 bases from V and 5 bases from J; bases unmatched to any gene: 7. The germline CDR1 and CDR2 sequences are LGHDT and YNNKEL (reference sequence). The CDR3 sequence is CASRIAGARETQYF. CDR3 bases: TGTGCCAGCAGAATAGCGGGGGCGAGGGAGACCCAGTACTTC.

This clone was recorded only once. V gene TRBV12-3 or TRBV12-4 combines with J gene TRBJ1-2; a possible D gene is TRBD1 (6 bases). The CDR3 loop spans 13 amino acids. V was pared by 5 bases and J by 6 bases, with 13 bases between. The CDR3 DNA reads TGTGCCAGCAGTCTATCCGGGGGCCATGGCTACACCTTC. Residues: CASSLSGGHGYTF.

This rearrangement joins TRBV30 to TRBJ2-7; 10 nucleotides agree with TRBD1. This CDR3 has 15 residues. J was trimmed by 5 bases and V by 0 bases; bases with no gene match: 7. The germline gives CDR1 GTSNPN, CDR2 SVGIG (reference sequence). The CDR3 DNA follows: TGTGCCTGGAGTGTACCCGACAGGGGGCGCGACGAGCAGTACTTC. This translates into CAWSVPDRGRDEQYF.

In its sample, this clone was seen once. This chain links TRBV7-8 with TRBJ1-2; 8 bases line up with TRBD1. Per germline, CDR1 SGHVS and CDR2 FQNEAQ. This CDR3 spans 11 amino acids. Losses at the gene ends were 6 bases for V and 8 bases for J; bases not matched to a gene: 2. This CDR3 is CASRGQGGYTF. The CDR3 DNA follows: TGTGCCAGCAGAGGACAGGGAGGCTACACCTTC.

The chain has TRBV13 and TRBJ1-2; D is ambiguous. V lost 5 bases and J lost 3, with 22 bases in between. The germline V gene has CDR1 PRHDT and CDR2 FYEKMQ (reference sequence). CDR3 length: 17 residues. The CDR3 is CASSLATRWAEDYGYTF. In DNA form, the CDR3 reads TGTGCCAGCAGCCTAGCCACCCGATGGGCGGAGGACTATGGCTACACCTTC.

The CDR3, as DNA: TGTGCCAGTAGTGTCCCTGCGGTGGATACGCAGTATTTT. Translation: CASSVPAVDTQYF. The chain couples TRBV19 to TRBJ2-3; D gene unclear. Germline loops: CDR1 LNHDA, CDR2 SQIVND (reference sequence). V lost 5 bases and J lost 6, with 12 bases in between. The length of the CDR3 is 13 residues.

The gene calls are TRBV19 and TRBJ1-5, with 8 bases lining up with TRBD1. The CDR3 is 15 amino acids. The trim removed 6 bases at V and 5 bases at J, leaving 9 bases unmatched. CDR1 LNHDA and CDR2 SQIVND come from the germline V gene (reference sequence). CDR3 in amino acids: CASSPDRAGYQPQHF. CDR3 DNA: TGTGCCAGTAGCCCGGACAGGGCTGGCTATCAGCCCCAGCATTTT.